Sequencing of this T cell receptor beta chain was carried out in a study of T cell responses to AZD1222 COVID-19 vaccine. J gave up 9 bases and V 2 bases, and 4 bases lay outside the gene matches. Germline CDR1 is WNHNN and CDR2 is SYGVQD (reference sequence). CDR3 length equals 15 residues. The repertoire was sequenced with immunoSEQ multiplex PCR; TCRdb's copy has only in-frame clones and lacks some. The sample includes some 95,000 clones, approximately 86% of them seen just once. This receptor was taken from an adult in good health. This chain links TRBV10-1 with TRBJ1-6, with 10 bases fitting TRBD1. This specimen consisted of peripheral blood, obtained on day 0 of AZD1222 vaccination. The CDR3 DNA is TGCGCCAGCAGTGAGAGAGACAGGGGGCGTTCACCCCTCCACTTT. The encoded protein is CASSERDRGRSPLHF.